Listed here are 31 T cell receptor beta chains from one sample, sequenced in a study of T cells in Graves' hyperthyroidism and ophthalmopathy. RNA transcripts provided the source from which TCR beta CDR3 regions were amplified. RT-PCR in the first round (using the HTBI primer set) targeted the TCR CDR3. In TCRdb, the multiplex PCR reads were re-called with MiXCR into one record per CDR3 protein. This sample has roughly 380,000 distinct CDR3 sequences, with approximately 15% found just once. Sequencing was done on a sample of blood. These receptors all stem from an older woman with Graves' hyperthyroidism.

This clonotype was seen at least ten times. This chain joins TRBV5-1 and TRBJ2-3, with TRBD2 matching 14 bases. V shed 0 bases, J shed 5 bases, and the junction held 5 bases outside the gene matches. The germline gives CDR1 SGHRS, CDR2 YFSETQ. This CDR3 region has 17 residues. The DNA for the CDR3 is TGCGCCAGCAGCTTGGTCGCGACTAGCGGGGGGGGAGATACGCAGTATTTT. Translation: CASSLVATSGGGDTQYF.

This clonotype has a handful of counts. CDR3 loop: CSAPGLKAGAIGADTQYF. The CDR3 coding sequence is TGCAGTGCCCCAGGACTTAAGGCGGGAGCTATTGGGGCAGATACGCAGTATTTT. V usage is TRBV20-1 and J usage is TRBJ2-3; 7 bases match TRBD2. The CDR3 runs 18 residues. Trimming at V came to 6 bases and at J to 4 bases, leaving 22 bases not matched to a gene. Germline V lookup: CDR1 DFQATT, CDR2 SNEGSKA (reference sequence).

This clonotype was detected many times. The chain recombines TRBV3-1 with TRBJ2-1; 10 positions match TRBD2. The CDR3 runs to 15 residues. The germline V gene encodes CDR1 LGHDT and CDR2 YNNKEL (reference sequence). V lost 6 bases, J lost 2 bases, and 4 bases stayed unmatched. This CDR3 is CASSQLAGTYNEQFF. CDR3 in DNA: TGTGCCAGCAGTCAACTAGCGGGGACCTACAATGAGCAGTTCTTC.

The chain couples TRBV6-1 to TRBJ2-7, with a weak D call TRBD1 (7 bases). Trimming pared 6 bases from V and 1 base from J, leaving 19 bases between. CDR3 length: 16 amino acids. Germline V gene sequence: CDR1 MNHNS, CDR2 SASEGT. The CDR3 bases are TGTGCCAGCAGGGACTACGGGACAGCGGGTTCCTACGAGCAGTACTTC. This codes for CASRDYGTAGSYEQYF.

The rearrangement links TRBV5-1 to TRBJ1-1; 7 bases agree with TRBD1. The CDR3 runs 16 residues. Germline loops: CDR1 SGHRS, CDR2 YFSETQ. J was trimmed by 6 bases and V by 4 bases; bases with no gene match: 15. The CDR3 reads CASSRQQGRIGAEAFF. In nucleotides, the CDR3 is TGCGCCAGCAGCAGGCAACAGGGGCGGATTGGCGCTGAAGCTTTCTTT.

This clonotype was counted many times. V is TRBV2 and J is TRBJ2-5; D unresolved. The CDR3 is 13 residues long. V lost 4 bases, J lost 3 bases, and 9 bases lay in between. CDR1 and CDR2 from the germline V gene are SNHLY and FYNNEI. The chain's CDR3 is CASSVLTEETQYF. CDR3 DNA sequence: TGTGCCAGCAGTGTTCTAACAGAAGAGACCCAGTACTTC. The whole variable domain, filled in from reference TRBV2 and TRBJ2-5, reads EPEVTQTPSHQVTQMGQEVILRCVPISNHLYFYWYRQILGQKVEFLVSFYNNEISEKSEIFDDQFSVERPDGSNFTLKIRSTKLEDSAMYFCASSVLTEETQYFGPGTRLLVL.

This clonotype was picked up many times. The genes are TRBV10-3 and TRBJ2-7, with 11 bases lining up with TRBD2. Germline CDR1 and CDR2: ENHRY and SYGVKD. Losses at the gene ends were 4 bases for V and 0 bases for J; bases not matched to a gene: 11. The CDR3 is 18 residues long. The CDR3 nucleotides read TGTGCCATCAGTGGGACCGGGACTAGCGGACCCACCTCCTACGAGCAGTACTTC. It encodes CAISGTGTSGPTSYEQYF.

This clonotype was recorded at least ten times. The rearrangement links TRBV3-1 to TRBJ1-1, with a possible D match to TRBD1 (6 bases). Trimming removed 2 bases from V and 5 bases from J, with 9 bases in between. The CDR3 is 13 amino acids. In germline, CDR1 is LGHDT, CDR2 YNNKEL (reference sequence). The CDR3 loop reads CASSQSGETEAFF. The CDR3 nucleotides are TGTGCCAGCAGCCAATCAGGGGAAACTGAAGCTTTCTTT.

The chain combines TRBV7-9 with TRBJ2-3; weak D call: TRBD1 (5 bases). Germline V gene sequence: CDR1 SEHNR, CDR2 FQNEAQ (reference sequence). Trimming removed 5 bases at V and 2 bases at J, with 17 bases between. The CDR3 spans 16 residues. The CDR3 protein is CASSVRVGAHTDTQYF. In DNA, the CDR3 is TGTGCCAGCAGCGTCCGGGTTGGGGCTCACACAGATACGCAGTATTTT.

This clonotype came up a few times. This chain uses TRBV10-3 with TRBJ2-1, with 11 bases fitting TRBD2. V was pared by 6 bases and J by 4 bases, with 11 bases of the junction left unmatched. CDR1 and CDR2 (germline): ENHRY, SYGVKD. The length of the CDR3 is 17 residues. The CDR3 DNA reads as TGTGCCATCAGCAACCCGCCCGGGACTAGCGGATACAATGAGCAGTTCTTC. Amino acids: CAISNPPGTSGYNEQFF.

This clonotype was found many times. The V and J genes are TRBV20-1 and TRBJ1-1; D gene uncertain. The V gene's germline CDR1 is DFQATT and CDR2 SNEGSKA (reference sequence). Trimming shortened V by 1 base and J by 10 bases, and 13 bases separated the two germline ends. CDR3 size: 12 residues. The CDR3 region has the DNA TGCAGTGCTAGAGTGGGAGGGCCCCGAGCTTTCTTT. It encodes CSARVGGPRAFF.

This clonotype has at least ten counts. The rearrangement uses TRBV15 and TRBJ1-2; D is ambiguous. The CDR3 consists of 15 residues. V lost 0 bases and J 0 bases, leaving 8 bases between the germline ends. Germline values: CDR1 LNHNV, CDR2 YYDKDF (reference sequence). The CDR3 nucleotides read TGTGCCACCAGCAGAGACCTTAGTGCTAACTATGGCTACACCTTC. It yields the protein CATSRDLSANYGYTF.

This clonotype has a count of ten or more. This chain uses TRBV11-2 with TRBJ2-5; D remains unclear. Germline V gene sequence: CDR1 SGHAT, CDR2 FQNNGV. CDR3 size: 14 residues. The V end lost 2 bases, the J end lost 5 bases, and 12 bases lay between the germline ends. This CDR3 is CASSLSWVGETQYF. CDR3 DNA sequence: TGTGCCAGCAGCTTATCGTGGGTCGGGGAGACCCAGTACTTC.

The rearrangement joins TRBV5-1 to TRBJ2-1; D is possibly TRBD2 (6 bases). Trimming shortened V by 4 bases and J by 6 bases, and 17 bases separated the two germline ends. This CDR3 spans 15 amino acids. Germline values: CDR1 SGHRS, CDR2 YFSETQ. The CDR3 reads CASSPLGGGGNEQFF. The CDR3 nucleotides read TGCGCCAGCAGCCCCTTGGGGGGAGGAGGCAATGAGCAGTTCTTC. Variable domain in full (rest from reference TRBV5-1 and TRBJ2-1): KAGVTQTPRYLIKTRGQQVTLSCSPISGHRSVSWYQQTPGQGLQFLFEYFSETQRNKGNFPGRFSGRQFSNSRSEMNVSTLELGDSALYLCASSPLGGGGNEQFFGPGTRLTVL.

In regard to this clonotype: The CDR3 does not close with the conserved phenylalanine or tryptophan, likely indicating a read error. V gene TRBV6-2 or TRBV6-3 combines with J gene TRBJ2-7; the D gene is possibly TRBD1 (6 bases). The CDR3 sequence is 15 residues long. V dropped 6 bases and J dropped 7 bases, with 22 bases sitting between them. Germline values: CDR1 MNHEY, CDR2 SVGEGT. The CDR3, as DNA: TGTGCCAGCAGCCCCCGGTTGGACAGTTTACGAGAGCAGTACCTC. This translates into CASSPRLDSLREQYL.

This clonotype occurred many times. The rearrangement joins TRBV5-6 to TRBJ1-5; no clear D. Germline lookup yields CDR1 SGHDT and CDR2 YYEEEE. The CDR3 has 14 residues. The germline V and J ends were trimmed by 4 bases and 0 bases, with 8 bases remaining between them. In nucleotides, the CDR3 is TGTGCCAGCAGCCTAAGAGGTAGCAATCAGCCCCAGCATTTT. Its translation: CASSLRGSNQPQHF.

This chain connects TRBV29-1 to TRBJ1-4; D is perhaps TRBD1 (6 bases). CDR3 length: 12 amino acids. Per the germline V gene, CDR1 is SQVTM and CDR2 is ANQGSEA. V lost 4 bases and J 8 bases, leaving 11 bases between the germline ends. CDR3 DNA sequence: TGCAGCGTTGGACAGGTGGGGGAAAAACTGTTTTTT. This sequence encodes CSVGQVGEKLFF.

With respect to this clonotype: A much bigger clone sits one base away, suggesting this may be a read error. The chain uses TRBV3-1 and TRBJ2-5; 9 nucleotides agree with TRBD2. The CDR3 runs 16 residues. Trimming took 4 bases from V and 3 from J; bases not matched to a gene: 9. CDR1 and CDR2 from the germline V gene are LGHDT and YNNKEL (reference sequence). In DNA, the CDR3 is TGTGCCAGCAGCCGAGGCCAGACTAGCGGAGAAGAGACCCAGTACTTC. This sequence encodes CASSRGQTSGEETQYF.

This clonotype has only a few counts. V and J are TRBV5-4 and TRBJ1-1; unclear D gene. The germline gives CDR1 SGHNT, CDR2 YYREEE (reference sequence). The CDR3 totals 15 residues. V lost 4 bases and J lost 0, with 13 bases in between. The CDR3 bases are TGTGCCAGCAGCCCCATGGGCGGAGTGAACACTGAAGCTTTCTTT. Its protein product is CASSPMGGVNTEAFF.

In this sample, this clonotype turned up a few times. The genes are TRBV4-1 and TRBJ2-1; 7 positions match TRBD2. CDR1 MGHRA and CDR2 YSYEKL come from the germline V gene. The CDR3 extends over 16 amino acids. Trimming at V came to 3 bases and at J to 3 bases, leaving 8 bases not matched to a gene. This CDR3 is CASSQTLAESYNEQFF. In nucleotides, the CDR3 is TGCGCCAGCAGCCAGACTCTAGCGGAAAGCTACAATGAGCAGTTCTTC.

This clonotype was recorded at least ten times. The chain combines TRBV18 with TRBJ2-7; TRBD1 agrees at 7 bases. CDR3 length: 14 amino acids. The germline CDR1 and CDR2 sequences are KGHSH and LQKENI. Trimming cost V 6 bases and J 3 bases; bases outside gene matches: 8. In nucleotides, the CDR3 is TGTGCCAGCTCTCCGACAGGGACGGACTACGAGCAGTACTTC. This encodes CASSPTGTDYEQYF.

This chain uses TRBV19 with TRBJ2-5; 10 nucleotides agree with TRBD2. Per the germline V gene, CDR1 is LNHDA and CDR2 is SQIVND (reference sequence). The V and J ends lost 4 bases and 5 bases, in that order; junction bases with no gene match: 7. CDR3 length: 15 amino acids. The CDR3 protein is CASSKSGRGRETQYF. CDR3 nucleotides: TGTGCCAGTAGTAAGAGCGGGAGGGGGAGGGAGACCCAGTACTTC.

CDR3 sequence (DNA): TGTGCTAGTGGCCAGGGTGGAAGCACAGATACGCAGTATTTT. Translating gives CASGQGGSTDTQYF. The V call is TRBV12-5, the J call TRBJ2-3; perhaps TRBD1 as D (5 bases). This CDR3 is 14 amino acids long. Germline loops: CDR1 LGHNT, CDR2 FRNRAP. V was shortened by 6 bases and J by 0 bases, with 10 bases between the two germline ends.

This clonotype appeared many times. The chain uses TRBV7-3 and TRBJ2-1; the D gene is possibly TRBD1 (5 bases). The length of the CDR3 is 16 residues. CDR1 is SGHTA, CDR2 FQGTGA, per germline. The V end lost 4 bases, the J end lost 0 bases, and 13 bases lay between the germline ends. The CDR3 nucleotides are TGTGCCAGCAGCTCAAAGACAGCTAGCTCCTACAATGAGCAGTTCTTC. This sequence encodes CASSSKTASSYNEQFF. Using reference TRBV7-3 and TRBJ2-1 for the parts outside the CDR3, the full variable domain is GAGVSQTPSNKVTEKGKYVELRCDPISGHTALYWYRQSLGQGPEFLIYFQGTGAADDSGLPNDRFFAVRPEGSVSTLKIQRTERGDSAVYLCASSSKTASSYNEQFFGPGTRLTVL.

This clonotype has a count of ten or more. This sequence joins TRBV11-2 and TRBJ2-1; 8 positions agree with TRBD1. The junction had 8 bases not matched to a gene; V was cut back by 5 bases and J by 2 bases. CDR3 length equals 16 residues. Germline loops: CDR1 SGHAT, CDR2 FQNNGV. As DNA, the CDR3 is TGTGCCAGCAGCCCCCGCACAGGGGGGCCCTACAATGAGCAGTTCTTC. Translating it yields CASSPRTGGPYNEQFF. Based on the CDR3 plus reference TRBV11-2 and TRBJ2-1, the full variable domain is EAGVAQSPRYKIIEKRQSVAFWCNPISGHATLYWYQQILGQGPKLLIQFQNNGVVDDSQLPKDRFSAERLKGVDSTLKIQPAKLEDSAVYLCASSPRTGGPYNEQFFGPGTRLTVL.

The rearrangement uses TRBV4-1 and TRBJ2-5; 9 bases fit TRBD1. Germline loops: CDR1 MGHRA, CDR2 YSYEKL. This CDR3 has 15 residues. The ends lost 3 bases at V and 5 bases at J; junction bases unmatched: 7. CDR3 protein: CASSHRTGDAETQYF. In nucleotides, the CDR3 is TGCGCCAGCAGCCACCGGACAGGGGATGCGGAGACCCAGTACTTC.

This clonotype was seen only once. The genes are TRBV11-2 and TRBJ2-7, with a possible D match to TRBD2 (5 bases). This CDR3 has 15 residues. Trimming shortened V by 1 base and J by 2 bases, and 12 bases separated the two germline ends. Germline assignment: CDR1 SGHAT and CDR2 FQNNGV. CDR3 region: CASSLGSGSTYEQYF. The CDR3 DNA reads as TGTGCCAGCAGCTTAGGAAGCGGTTCCACCTACGAGCAGTACTTC. The full variable domain, its missing parts supplied by reference TRBV11-2 and TRBJ2-7, is EAGVAQSPRYKIIEKRQSVAFWCNPISGHATLYWYQQILGQGPKLLIQFQNNGVVDDSQLPKDRFSAERLKGVDSTLKIQPAKLEDSAVYLCASSLGSGSTYEQYFGPGTRLTVT.

The rearrangement joins TRBV10-3 to TRBJ1-2, with 7 bases identical to TRBD1. J was trimmed by 3 bases and V by 10 bases; bases with no gene match: 5. CDR3 length: 12 amino acids. CDR1 ENHRY and CDR2 SYGVKD come from the germline V gene. CDR3 sequence: CATSGTDYGYTF. The CDR3 coding sequence is TGTGCCACCTCCGGGACAGACTATGGCTACACCTTC.

Points on this clonotype: One junction end disagrees with the germline gene, perhaps due to a read error. The rearrangement joins TRBV7-8 to TRBJ2-7; maybe TRBD2 (5 bases). This CDR3 has 13 residues. Per germline, CDR1 SGHVS and CDR2 FQNEAQ. This CDR3 reads CANSFSVFYEQYF. The CDR3 DNA is TGTGCCAACAGCTTTAGCGTATTCTACGAGCAGTACTTC.

In its sample, this clonotype was seen many times. The genes are TRBV6-5 and TRBJ2-7, with 9 bases matching TRBD2. The CDR3 totals 15 residues. The ends lost 0 bases at V and 7 bases at J; junction bases unmatched: 7. Germline V gene data show CDR1 as MNHEY and CDR2 as SVGAGI. CDR3 protein: CASSYSTAGGGEQYF. CDR3 sequence (DNA): TGTGCCAGCAGTTACTCGACAGCGGGAGGCGGGGAGCAGTACTTC.

In regard to this clonotype: This clone may be a read error of a much larger clone one base away. The chain has TRBV6-2 or TRBV6-3 and TRBJ2-7; 11 bases are a match to TRBD2. The junction had 4 bases not matched to a gene; V was cut back by 5 bases and J by 1 base. Germline loops: CDR1 MNHEY, CDR2 SVGEGT. There are 15 residues in the CDR3. CDR3 in amino acids: CASSRGLAVSYEQYF. CDR3 nucleotides: TGTGCCAGCAGTCGGGGACTAGCGGTATCCTACGAGCAGTACTTC.